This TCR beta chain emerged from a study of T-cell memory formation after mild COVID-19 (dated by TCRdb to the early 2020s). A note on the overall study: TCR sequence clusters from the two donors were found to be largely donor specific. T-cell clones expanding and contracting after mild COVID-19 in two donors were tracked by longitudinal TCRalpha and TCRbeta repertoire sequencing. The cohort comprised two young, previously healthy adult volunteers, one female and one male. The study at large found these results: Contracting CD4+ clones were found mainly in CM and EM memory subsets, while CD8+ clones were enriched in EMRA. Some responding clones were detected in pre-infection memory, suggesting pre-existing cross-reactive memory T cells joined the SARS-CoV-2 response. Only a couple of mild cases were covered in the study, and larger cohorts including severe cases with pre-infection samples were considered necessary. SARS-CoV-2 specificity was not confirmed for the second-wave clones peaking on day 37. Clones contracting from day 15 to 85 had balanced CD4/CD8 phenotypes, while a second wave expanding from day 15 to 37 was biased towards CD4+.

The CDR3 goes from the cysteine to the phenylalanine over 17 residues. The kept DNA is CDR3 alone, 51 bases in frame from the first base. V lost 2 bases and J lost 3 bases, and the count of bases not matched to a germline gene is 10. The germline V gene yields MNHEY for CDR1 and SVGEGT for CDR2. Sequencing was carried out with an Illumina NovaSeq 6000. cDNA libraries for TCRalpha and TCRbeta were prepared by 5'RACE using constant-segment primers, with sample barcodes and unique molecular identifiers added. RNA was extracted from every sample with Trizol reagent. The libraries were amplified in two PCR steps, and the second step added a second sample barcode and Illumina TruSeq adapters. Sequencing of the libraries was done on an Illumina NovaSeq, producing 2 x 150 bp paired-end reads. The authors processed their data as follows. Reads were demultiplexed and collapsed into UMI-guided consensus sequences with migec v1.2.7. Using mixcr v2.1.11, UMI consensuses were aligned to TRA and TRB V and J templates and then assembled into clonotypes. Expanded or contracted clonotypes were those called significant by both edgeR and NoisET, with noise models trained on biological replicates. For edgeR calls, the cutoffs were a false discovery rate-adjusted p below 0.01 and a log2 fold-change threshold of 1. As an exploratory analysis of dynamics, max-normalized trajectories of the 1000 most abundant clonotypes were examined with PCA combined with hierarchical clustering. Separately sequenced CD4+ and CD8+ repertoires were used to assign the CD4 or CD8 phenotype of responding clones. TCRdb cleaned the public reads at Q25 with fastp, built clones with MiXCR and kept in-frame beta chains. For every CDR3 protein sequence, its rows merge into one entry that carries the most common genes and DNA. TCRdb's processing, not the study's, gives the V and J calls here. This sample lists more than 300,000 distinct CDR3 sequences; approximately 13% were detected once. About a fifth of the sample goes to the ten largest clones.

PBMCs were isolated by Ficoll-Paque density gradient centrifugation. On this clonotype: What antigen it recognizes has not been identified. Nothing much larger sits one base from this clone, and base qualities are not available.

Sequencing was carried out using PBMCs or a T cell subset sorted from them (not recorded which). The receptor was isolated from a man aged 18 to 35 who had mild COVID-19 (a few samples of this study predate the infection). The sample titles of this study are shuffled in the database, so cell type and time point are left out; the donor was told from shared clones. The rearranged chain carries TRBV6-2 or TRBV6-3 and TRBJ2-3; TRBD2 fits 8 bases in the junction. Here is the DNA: TGTGCCAGCAGTTACGGATCTGGAGCGGGGGATACAGATACGCAGTATTTT. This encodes CASSYGSGAGDTDTQYF.